These 8 T cell receptor beta chains were all obtained from the same sample, sequenced in a study of blood T cell repertoires in COVID-19. Profiling relied on immunoSEQ multiplex PCR, and the TCRdb table lists in-frame clones only, not all of them. The repertoire holds over 120,000 clones, with about 86% as singletons. The sequenced sample consisted of peripheral blood. Every receptor here comes from a woman between 45 and 65 years old with active or convalescent COVID-19.

This rearrangement joins TRBV4-2 to TRBJ2-1; the D is unclear. The CDR3 runs 16 residues. The germline V gene has CDR1 LGHNA and CDR2 YNFKEQ. Trimming cost V 0 bases and J 5 bases, with 14 bases left between them. The CDR3 DNA reads as TGTGCCAGCAGCCAAGAAGCTACCCGAAACCACAATGAGCAGTTCTTC. This encodes CASSQEATRNHNEQFF.

This clone is a singleton in its sample. The V and J genes are TRBV5-1 and TRBJ1-5; weak D call: TRBD1 (5 bases). Per the germline V gene, CDR1 is SGHRS and CDR2 is YFSETQ. V gave up 3 bases and J gave up 2 bases, with 9 bases separating them. This CDR3 has 14 amino acids. The CDR3 bases are TGCGCCAGCAGCTCTACAGGTGGCAATCAGCCCCAGCATTTT. Translated: CASSSTGGNQPQHF. The full variable domain, with the rest looked up from reference TRBV5-1 and TRBJ1-5, is KAGVTQTPRYLIKTRGQQVTLSCSPISGHRSVSWYQQTPGQGLQFLFEYFSETQRNKGNFPGRFSGRQFSNSRSEMNVSTLELGDSALYLCASSSTGGNQPQHFGDGTRLSIL.

The J gene is TRBJ1-1, the V gene TRBV2, with TRBD1 matching 9 bases. The germline V gene encodes CDR1 SNHLY and CDR2 FYNNEI. Unmatched junction bases numbered 7, after V lost 7 bases and J lost 1 base. The CDR3 consists of 15 residues. DNA of the CDR3: TGTGCCAGCACCTCAAGGACAGGGGCGAACACTGAAGCTTTCTTT. It encodes CASTSRTGANTEAFF.

V usage is TRBV27 and J usage is TRBJ2-5; tentative D call: TRBD2 (6 bases). Germline lookup yields CDR1 MNHEY and CDR2 SMNVEV (reference sequence). This CDR3 contains 15 residues. The V end was cut by 8 bases, the J end by 5 bases, with 21 bases between. Written as DNA, the CDR3 is TGTGCCAGCCGCGTGACTCTTGGGGGACTGGAGACCCAGTACTTC. This codes for CASRVTLGGLETQYF.

Remarks on this clone: One end of the junction fails to match germline, which may point to a read error. This rearrangement joins TRBV7-3 to TRBJ2-1; 13 nucleotides agree with TRBD2. The CDR3 is made up of 15 amino acids. From germline, CDR1 is SGHTA and CDR2 FQGTGA. CDR3 bases: TGTGCCAGCAGCTTCGGCAGGACTAGCGGGAGTGAGCTGTTCTTC. Encoded protein: CASSFGRTSGSELFF.

The V and J genes are TRBV2 and TRBJ2-6, with TRBD1 as a possible D gene (6 bases). Trimming shortened V by 4 bases and J by 0 bases, and 13 bases separated the two germline ends. Germline V gene lookup returns CDR1 SNHLY and CDR2 FYNNEI. The CDR3 extends over 17 amino acids. The CDR3 region has the DNA TGTGCCAGCAGTGGACAGGACCTACTCTCTGGGGCCAACGTCCTGACTTTC. Amino acids: CASSGQDLLSGANVLTF.

The chain employs TRBV19 and TRBJ1-5; maybe TRBD1 (6 bases). The germline V gene has CDR1 LNHDA and CDR2 SQIVND (reference sequence). V lost 4 bases, J lost 4 bases, and 23 bases lay in between. The CDR3 runs 18 residues. CDR3 in DNA: TGTGCCAGTAGTAGATTCCCGACAGGAGAACGGAAAAATCAGCCCCAGCATTTT. Residues: CASSRFPTGERKNQPQHF.

CDR3 sequence (DNA): TGTGCCAGCAGCCAATCGAGGGCTAGCAATCAGCCCCAGCATTTT. Its protein product is CASSQSRASNQPQHF. The chain has TRBV16 and TRBJ1-5; D gene uncertain. This CDR3 has 15 residues. Germline V CDR1 and CDR2: KGHSY, FQNENV. Trimming left V 0 bases short and J 0 bases short, with 6 bases between.